What follows is one TCR beta chain and its context. Its antigen target is currently unknown. No clone much larger than this one lies a single base away; base qualities are absent. This sample is drawn from a study of cytomegalovirus exposure and HLA in healthy donors (dated by TCRdb to 2016 to 2017). Study-wide context: An earlier analysis of roughly 570 of the donors reported 276 Gb of sequence data and about 120 million unique TCR beta sequences obtained from around 170 million T cells. The later analysis used no new phenotypic data to find candidate immune exposures, relying instead on TCR beta sequences and their occurrence across donors. HLA typing covered class I and class II loci at four-digit resolution. Approximately 300 gigabases of sequencing data and roughly 81 million unique TCR sequences made up an early release that covered under 750 HLA-typed donors. Besides the first cohort of roughly 660 subjects, a separate validation cohort made up of over 100 different subjects was used. In a later analysis, previously published TCR beta repertoires from several hundred donors were re-analyzed and high-resolution HLA genotyping was added so that TCR occurrence patterns could be studied. Genome-wide SNP genotypes for about 60% of the 666 donors were used in a later genetic analysis, which treated that subset as a discovery cohort. About five DR-DQ haplotypes were handled as single units for association and clustering, since linkage in the cohort was strong. Donor age, sex, ethnicity and CMV serostatus were compiled together with the repertoire data. The genetic ancestry cluster associated with self-reported Caucasian donors included 81% of the 398 genotyped donors. Using immunosequencing, the study profiled T cell repertoires from approximately 700 subjects and related those repertoires to cytomegalovirus serostatus. To predict cytomegalovirus infection status, the study brought together high-throughput TCR immunosequencing, statistical association of individual TCRs with disease status, and machine learning. The study was designed to test whether signatures of past pathogen exposure could be identified by cataloging public T cell receptors. Typing coverage varied by locus: about 620-640 donors for A, B, C, DRB1 and DQB1; roughly 560 for DQA1; over 600 for DPA1; roughly 470 for DPB1. An earlier analysis of 450 to 750 of the donors used high-throughput TCR beta sequencing to judge whether each TCR beta V gene segment behaved as functional or pseudogenic. All discovery cohort repertoires had been generated on a single sequencing platform. On average, about 200,000 unique TCR beta nucleotide sequences were sequenced per donor among some 430 genotyped donors of the cohort, with roughly a sixth of those sequences being non-productive. What the authors observed across the whole study: According to a later analysis, most CMV-associated TCR beta chains appeared to be HLA-restricted, and the HLA associations seemed to be driven largely by CMV exposure. In an earlier analysis of 587 of the donors, most TCR beta V segments were observed in productive rearrangements about 90% or about 30% of the time, broadly matching IMGT annotations. CMV serostatus was the only immune exposure information available for the cohort. A total of 164 TCR beta chains were listed by the study as associated with cytomegalovirus. Because counts were too low, around 18 rarely observed V segments, including chromosome 9 orphons, were left out of the earlier analysis of about 620 of the donors. A further reported finding was that TCR beta sequences accurately predicted the HLA-A and HLA-B alleles for most subjects in the first cohort. Correlated functional status among segregating V segments might reflect linkage disequilibrium, but an unknown experimental factor could not be ruled out. A later genetic analysis reported fewer N-insertions in productive TCRs among donors in an Asian-associated ancestry cluster than the 666-donor mean. While some public TCRs were present in many individuals, most TCR sequences turned up only very rarely across donors. Sequencing depth was assumed to be roughly uniform across donors in the presence/absence analyses, though that assumption may not hold. Some IMGT-functional V segments, including TRBV6-2 and TRBV6-3, could not be told apart with the 87-base-pair reads, so those segments were excluded. V-gene and J-gene trimming of TCR beta chains was associated with a missense DCLRE1C variant in a later genetic analysis, and the association was replicated in an independent cohort. Cytomegalovirus status was reported to be diagnosed by the classifier with high specificity and sensitivity in both the original and validation cohorts. HLA typing was unavailable for some donors at each locus, so association tests used only the typed subset. A later analysis found that HLA-associated TCR beta chains were more clonally expanded and had lower generation probabilities than equally common non-associated chains. When HLA alleles, especially DR and DQ, strongly co-occurred, attributing TCR associations to individual alleles was difficult. A later analysis found that TCR association rates varied across HLA loci, with DRB1 alleles showing the most associated TCRs and HLA-C alleles the fewest. At a false discovery rate of 0.05, a later analysis linked some 18,000 TCR beta sequences to specific HLA alleles. Three of the identified cytomegalovirus-associated TCR beta chains were confirmed in vitro to be specific for cytomegalovirus antigens. Only TCR beta chains were sequenced in this cohort, and the absence of alpha or paired-chain data limited detectable features. A later analysis reported that several top co-occurrence clusters appeared linked to parvovirus B19, influenza, CMV and Epstein-Barr virus. A group of highly shared sequence variants was considered likely to be a technical artifact of the sequencing pipeline. It was suggested by the authors that the approach could potentially be generalized to other disease states and immunological phenotypes.

Library method: the immunoSEQ multiplex PCR assay. For the multiplex PCR, a mixture combining 60 forward primers for TCR Vbeta segments and 13 reverse primers for TCR Jbeta segments was used. The CDR3 region of rearranged TCR beta genes was amplified from genomic DNA with a multiplex PCR assay. On the Illumina HiSeq System, the amplified TCR beta libraries were sequenced as 87-base-pair reads. Regarding the original processing steps: In a later analysis, tens of millions of unique TCR beta chains were counted across the roughly 700 repertoires, and roughly 11 million of these chains were shared by at least two donors. Raw reads were error-corrected and collapsed into unique sequences by a nearest-neighbor algorithm in which closely related sequences were merged to remove PCR and sequencing errors. CDR3 sequences were aligned to IMGT reference sequences to assign V, D and J gene segments. For a sequence to be retained, at least a six-nucleotide match to both a V gene segment and a J gene segment was required. A rearrangement was called productive if the CDR3 had no stop codons and remained in frame with V and J, and every other rearrangement was called non-productive. CDR3 was defined by IMGT convention, running from the second conserved V-encoded cysteine to the conserved J-encoded phenylalanine. The earlier analysis of around 640 of the donors excluded sequences that lacked an unambiguous match to a single V gene segment. In an earlier analysis of 450 to 750 of the donors, a V segment was called functional when productive rearrangements were above 56.7%, and segregating when the standard deviation between donors exceeded 5%. A statistical classification framework was built to diagnose cytomegalovirus status from the catalog of TCR beta chain sequences. In a later analysis, TCR nucleotide sequences were compared against IMGT/GENE-DB human TR gene sequences so that V and J genes could be assigned. A later analysis assigned CDR3 sequences and most-parsimonious VDJ recombination scenarios with the TCRdist pipeline. In a later analysis, each TCR beta chain was defined by its CDR3 amino acid sequence together with its V-gene family, and reads without a unique V-gene family were excluded. As a way to deal with suspected cross-contamination and a sequencing artifact, a later analysis dropped approximately 570 nucleotide sequences that were highly shared and had low generation probability. For each public chain, a later analysis derived a clonal expansion index from normalized ranks of inferred template counts within each repertoire. In a later analysis, generation probabilities were computed using a VDJ recombination model fitted to out-of-frame rearrangements, and the results were checked against IGoR. In a later analysis, hypergeometric tests were used to score TCR-TCR, TCR-HLA and TCR-CMV co-occurrence, with a repertoire-size bias correction applied to TCR pairs. In a later analysis, false discovery rates were estimated by permuting HLA or CMV assignments 20 times. In a later analysis, co-occurring TCRs were grouped with DBSCAN, and TCRdist sequence similarity was added when clustering was performed within HLA-allele-positive subsets. Repertoires with fewer than 30,000 or more than 120,000 public chains were left out of co-occurrence clustering, as were five repertoires with anomalous nucleotide sharing. TCRdb re-hosts the immuneACCESS table, in-frame sequences only. Its copies lack some clones; in the studies checked, an unresolved V gene accounts for under half of them, and the cause for the rest is not known. That table supplies the V and J calls and clone size; D and trimming were determined from the DNA. The sample table shows roughly 97,000 clones, and about three quarters are seen once. About 5.4% of the sample comes from the top ten.

The cohort consisted of approximately 670 healthy bone marrow donors. At the time of sampling, all cohort members were nominally healthy, though unrecorded immune exposures were likely present. The donor tested CMV seropositive and was one of the 289 seropositive cohort members. A peripheral blood sample was collected from each donor, and TCR beta sequencing was performed on peripheral blood mononuclear cells. Genomic DNA extraction from the blood cell samples was performed with the Qiagen DNeasy Blood Extraction Kit. According to the germline V gene (reference sequence), CDR1 reads LNHNV and CDR2 reads YYDKDF. V drops 0 bases and J drops 6 bases, leaving 18 bases in between. From cysteine to phenylalanine, the CDR3 is 16 amino acids long. Of all the DNA, just the CDR3 is kept, 48 bases in frame from base 1.

The specimen was PBMCs. Recombination joined TRBV15 with TRBJ2-7; a weak D assignment points to TRBD1 (6 bases agree). The source is a woman younger than 30 in good health and CMV-seropositive. The CDR3 in this case is CATSRDWTARMVEQYF. The bases are TGTGCCACCAGCAGAGATTGGACAGCGAGGATGGTCGAGCAGTACTTC.